This T cell receptor (beta chain) was sequenced during a study of OX40 agonist ivuxolimab in advanced cancers. Overall study context: Earlier treatment with anti-PD-1, anti-PD-L1 or anti-CTLA-4 was permitted, and roughly 40% had received some. Study-wide points: On average, CD8+ T cells showed a greater number of expanded clones than CD4+. The authors did not determine the antigen specificity of the expanded peripheral T cells.

With regard to this clone: Its specificity is unknown. One end of the junction fails to match germline, which may point to a read error.

Germline V gene lookup returns CDR1 SSHAT and CDR2 FNYEAQ (reference sequence). This CDR3 comprises 13 residues. Data came from immunoSEQ multiplex PCR; TCRdb stores just in-frame clones and leaves some out. The sample gives roughly 64,000 clones, approximately 84% of which show up once; around 3% is in the top ten. The rearrangement uses TRBV7-7 and TRBJ2-5; D is uncertain. This TCR was sampled from an adult with an advanced solid tumor such as melanoma, head and neck, liver or kidney cancer. The sample in question was CD4+ or CD8+ T cells sorted from blood, obtained in a trial of the OX40 agonist ivuxolimab. Here the CDR3 reads CASSLGPLETQYF. CDR3 nucleotides: TGTGCTAGCAGCTTAGGTCCCCTCGAGACCCAGTACTTC.